The TCR beta chain under discussion was sequenced for a study of tumor-infiltrating lymphocytes in primary liver carcinoma. Both blood RNA, taken from unsorted whole blood, and germline DNA were extracted. Total RNA amounting to approximately 460 ng was the source from which TCR beta cDNA was made with a constant-region primer. Three nested multiplex PCR rounds, a slightly modified ARM-PCR, produced the libraries for TCR beta. TRBV1-TRBV30 forward primers paired with a C-beta reverse primer were used in the first two PCR rounds, which ran roughly 9 cycles each. TCRdb used MiXCR to reprocess the multiplex PCR reads, holding one entry per CDR3 protein. Altogether approximately 210,000 distinct CDR3 sequences are present, around 60% being singletons, with the ten largest covering under 7.5%. This CDR3 has 15 amino acids. Per the germline V gene, CDR1 is MNHEY and CDR2 is SVGAGI. Worth noting for this clonotype: An end of the junction differs from the germline gene, which may be a read error.

The sequenced sample consisted of peripheral blood. The chain has TRBV6-5 and TRBJ2-2; tentative D call: TRBD2 (6 bases). This TCR came from a woman aged 60 to 75 with primary liver carcinoma and hepatitis B virus infection. This CDR3 is CASSYGGYGTGELFF. The CDR3 DNA follows: TGTGCCAGCAGTTACGGGGGGTATGGGACCGGGGAGCTATTTTTT.